Following are 9 T cell receptor beta chains from one sample sequenced in a study of CD8 T cells in ankylosing spondylitis. TCRdb independently ran MiXCR on the 5' RACE reads; one entry per CDR3 protein. The sample consists of about 130,000 distinct CDR3 sequences, approximately 9.9% of them appearing once. Sequenced: blood, either unsorted or a sorted T cell fraction (not recorded which). These receptors were taken from a male donor with ankylosing spondylitis or in good health (not recorded which).

This clonotype was found many times. The V gene is TRBV11-2, the J gene TRBJ2-3, with D possibly being TRBD2 (6 bases). CDR3 size: 14 residues. With 5 bases removed from V and 6 bases from J, the gap between germline ends came to 15 bases. The germline gives CDR1 SGHAT, CDR2 FQNNGV. CDR3 DNA sequence: TGTGCCAGCAGCCGGGACTTGGTGGCGGATACGCAGTATTTT. Its translation: CASSRDLVADTQYF.

This clonotype was observed many times. This chain joins TRBV20-1 and TRBJ2-7, with 9 bases fitting TRBD2. This CDR3 comprises 16 residues. V lost 0 bases to trimming and J lost 4 bases; unmatched junction nucleotides: 10. Per germline, CDR1 DFQATT and CDR2 SNEGSKA (reference sequence). The CDR3 bases are TGCAGTGCTAGAGATCCCCGGGGTAGCGGGGGATACGAGCAGTACTTC. It encodes CSARDPRGSGGYEQYF.

The rearrangement uses TRBV13 and TRBJ2-1; TRBD2 agrees at 9 bases. Germline V gene lookup returns CDR1 PRHDT and CDR2 FYEKMQ (reference sequence). Germline trimming cut 3 bases from V and 7 bases from J; bases unmatched to any gene: 10. The CDR3 has 16 amino acids. CDR3 DNA sequence: TGTGCCAGCAGCTTCCTACTGGCGGGAGGGCTTAATGAGCAGTTCTTC. It specifies CASSFLLAGGLNEQFF.

This clonotype was picked up many times. V usage is TRBV20-1 and J usage is TRBJ2-3; D gene ambiguous. This CDR3 region has 11 residues. The germline CDR1 and CDR2 sequences are DFQATT and SNEGSKA (reference sequence). V shed 4 bases and J shed 3 bases, with 5 bases lying between them. CDR3 residues: CSATPTDTQYF. In DNA form, the CDR3 reads TGCAGTGCTACTCCGACAGATACGCAGTATTTT.

This rearrangement joins TRBV12-3 or TRBV12-4 to TRBJ1-1; 7 nucleotides line up with TRBD1. V shed 1 base and J 1 base; nucleotides not matched to a gene: 6. CDR3 length: 16 residues. The CDR3 loop reads CASSLGGGIWNTEAFF. The CDR3 DNA reads as TGTGCCAGCAGTTTAGGAGGGGGCATCTGGAACACTGAAGCTTTCTTT.

In its sample, this clonotype was seen many times. V and J are TRBV7-9 and TRBJ2-1, with TRBD1 as a possible D gene (6 bases). Trimming left V 1 base short and J 4 bases short, with 17 bases between. CDR1 and CDR2 from the germline V gene are SEHNR and FQNEAQ (reference sequence). This CDR3 contains 17 residues. The CDR3 loop is CASSLVAYRTAYNEQFF. CDR3 bases: TGTGCCAGCAGCTTAGTAGCGTACCGGACAGCTTACAATGAGCAGTTCTTC. Supplemented by reference TRBV7-9 and TRBJ2-1, the full variable domain reads DTGVSQNPRHKITKRGQNVTFRCDPISEHNRLYWYRQTLGQGPEFLTYFQNEAQLEKSRLLSDRFSAERPKGSFSTLEIQRTEQGDSAMYLCASSLVAYRTAYNEQFFGPGTRLTVL.

J is TRBJ2-6 and V is TRBV4-2, with D possibly TRBD2 on 5 matching bases. Per the germline V gene, CDR1 is LGHNA and CDR2 is YNFKEQ. The V and J ends lost 1 base and 0 bases respectively, with 19 bases between them. The CDR3 contains 20 residues. Here the CDR3 reads CASSQALLVGVSSGANVLTF. CDR3 DNA sequence: TGTGCCAGCAGCCAAGCGTTACTAGTGGGAGTTAGCTCTGGGGCCAACGTCCTGACTTTC.

This clonotype was seen more than once but under ten times. The V and J genes are TRBV2 and TRBJ2-5; 10 positions agree with TRBD2. The V gene's germline CDR1 is SNHLY and CDR2 FYNNEI. The CDR3 runs to 15 residues. Unmatched junction bases numbered 8, after V lost 6 bases and J lost 4 bases. CDR3 sequence (DNA): TGTGCCAGCAGGTCGCTAGCGGGAGTCTCAGAGACCCAGTACTTC. As protein: CASRSLAGVSETQYF. The variable domain in full, with the rest retrieved from reference TRBV2 and TRBJ2-5, is EPEVTQTPSHQVTQMGQEVILRCVPISNHLYFYWYRQILGQKVEFLVSFYNNEISEKSEIFDDQFSVERPDGSNFTLKIRSTKLEDSAMYFCASRSLAGVSETQYFGPGTRLLVL.

This clonotype was seen at least ten times. The chain combines TRBV7-2 with TRBJ2-1, with D possibly called TRBD1 or TRBD2 (5 bases each). V dropped 2 bases and J dropped 6 bases, with 14 bases sitting between them. The germline gives CDR1 SGHTA, CDR2 FQGNSA. The CDR3 runs 15 residues. The CDR3 reads CASSLFGGVANEQFF. Here the CDR3 DNA reads TGTGCCAGCAGCTTATTTGGGGGAGTTGCCAATGAGCAGTTCTTC.